The clone carrying this T cell receptor (beta chain) was observed a few times. Clones were sequenced by immunoSEQ multiplex PCR, and TCRdb holds only the in-frame ones, with some missing. The sample carries 100,000 to 130,000 clones, around four fifths recorded once. The junction had 5 bases not matched to a gene; V was cut back by 8 bases and J by 4 bases. CDR1 KGHSH and CDR2 LQKENI come from the germline V gene. This CDR3 comprises 14 residues. These data belong to a study of blood T cell repertoires in COVID-19. What was sequenced was peripheral blood. The chain couples TRBV18 to TRBJ1-5; 10 nucleotides align to TRBD1. The TCR comes from a man aged 70-80 years with acute or convalescent COVID-19. CDR3 protein: CASTWTGGNQPQHF. For the CDR3, the DNA is TGTGCCAGCACTTGGACAGGGGGGAATCAGCCCCAGCATTTT.